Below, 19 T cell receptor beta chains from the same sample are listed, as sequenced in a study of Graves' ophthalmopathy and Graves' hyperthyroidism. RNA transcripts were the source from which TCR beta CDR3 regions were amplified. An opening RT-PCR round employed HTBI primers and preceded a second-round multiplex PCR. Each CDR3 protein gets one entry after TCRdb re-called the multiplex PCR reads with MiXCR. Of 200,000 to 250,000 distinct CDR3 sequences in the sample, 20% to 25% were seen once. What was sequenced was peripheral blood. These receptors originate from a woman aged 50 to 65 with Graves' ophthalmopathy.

The CDR3 spells CASSLGTDNYGYTF. The CDR3 bases are TGTGCCAGCAGCCTCGGGACAGACAACTATGGCTACACCTTC. The rearrangement uses TRBV4-2 and TRBJ1-2, with 7 bases lining up with TRBD1. Germline CDR1 LGHNA, CDR2 YNFKEQ. This CDR3 is 14 amino acids long. The J segment lost 2 bases and the V segment lost 4 bases, leaving 4 bases of the junction unmatched.

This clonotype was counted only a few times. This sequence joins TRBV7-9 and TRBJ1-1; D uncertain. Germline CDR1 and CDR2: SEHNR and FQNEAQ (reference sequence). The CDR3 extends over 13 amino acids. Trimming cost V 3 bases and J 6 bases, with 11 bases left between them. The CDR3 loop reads CASSLSPDPEAFF. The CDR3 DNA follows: TGTGCCAGCAGCTTGAGTCCGGACCCTGAAGCTTTCTTT.

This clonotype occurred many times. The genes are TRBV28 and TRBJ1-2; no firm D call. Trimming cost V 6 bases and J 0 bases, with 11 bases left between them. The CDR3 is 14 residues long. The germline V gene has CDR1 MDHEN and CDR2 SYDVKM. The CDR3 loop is CASSPRRTNYGYTF. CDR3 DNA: TGTGCCAGCAGCCCTCGACGGACTAACTATGGCTACACCTTC.

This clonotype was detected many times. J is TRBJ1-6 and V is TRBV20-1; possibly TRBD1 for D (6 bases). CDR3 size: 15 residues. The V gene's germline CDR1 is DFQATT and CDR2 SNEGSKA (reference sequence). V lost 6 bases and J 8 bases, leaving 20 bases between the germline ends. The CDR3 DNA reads TGCAGTGCCCCACTCCAGGGGAGAGGCCATTCACCCCTCCACTTT. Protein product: CSAPLQGRGHSPLHF.

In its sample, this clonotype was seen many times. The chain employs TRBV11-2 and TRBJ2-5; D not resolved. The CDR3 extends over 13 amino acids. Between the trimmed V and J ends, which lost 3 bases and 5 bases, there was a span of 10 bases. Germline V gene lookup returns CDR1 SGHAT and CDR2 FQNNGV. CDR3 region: CASSFSGTETQYF. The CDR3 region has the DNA TGTGCCAGCAGCTTCTCGGGTACCGAGACCCAGTACTTC.

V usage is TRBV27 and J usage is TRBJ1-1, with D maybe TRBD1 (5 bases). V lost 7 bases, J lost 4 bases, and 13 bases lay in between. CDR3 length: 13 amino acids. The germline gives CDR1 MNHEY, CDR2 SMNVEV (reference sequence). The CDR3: CASIPGGGTEAFF. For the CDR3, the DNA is TGTGCCAGCATCCCCGGCGGGGGCACTGAAGCTTTCTTT.

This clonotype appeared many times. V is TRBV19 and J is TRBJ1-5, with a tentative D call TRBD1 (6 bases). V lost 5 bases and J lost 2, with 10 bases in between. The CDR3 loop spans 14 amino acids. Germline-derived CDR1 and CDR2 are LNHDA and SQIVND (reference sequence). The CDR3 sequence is CASSLRGRNQPQHF. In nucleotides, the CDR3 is TGTGCCAGTAGTCTCAGGGGACGCAATCAGCCCCAGCATTTT. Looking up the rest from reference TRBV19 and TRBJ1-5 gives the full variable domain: DGGITQSPKYLFRKEGQNVTLSCEQNLNHDAMYWYRQDPGQGLRLIYYSQIVNDFQKGDIAEGYSVSREKKESFPLTVTSAQKNPTAFYLCASSLRGRNQPQHFGDGTRLSIL.

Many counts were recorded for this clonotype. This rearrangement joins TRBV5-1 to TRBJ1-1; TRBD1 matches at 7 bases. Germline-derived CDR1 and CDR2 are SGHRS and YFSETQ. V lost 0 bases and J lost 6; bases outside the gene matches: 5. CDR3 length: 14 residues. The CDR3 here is CASSLEPQGPEAFF. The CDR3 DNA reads TGCGCCAGCAGCTTGGAACCACAGGGGCCTGAAGCTTTCTTT.

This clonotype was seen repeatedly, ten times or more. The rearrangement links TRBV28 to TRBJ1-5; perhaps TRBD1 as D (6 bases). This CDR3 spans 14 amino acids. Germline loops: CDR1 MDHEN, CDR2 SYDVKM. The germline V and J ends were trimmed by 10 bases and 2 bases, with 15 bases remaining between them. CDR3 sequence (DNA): TGTGCCACAGAACAGGGAGAAGGCAATCAGCCCCAGCATTTT. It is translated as CATEQGEGNQPQHF.

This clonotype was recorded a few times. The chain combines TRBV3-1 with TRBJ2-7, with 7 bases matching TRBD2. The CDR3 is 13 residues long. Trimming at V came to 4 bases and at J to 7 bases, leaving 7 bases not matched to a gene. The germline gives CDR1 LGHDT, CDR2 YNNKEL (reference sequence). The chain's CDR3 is CASSRGLVGEQYF. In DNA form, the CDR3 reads TGTGCCAGCAGCCGCGGACTAGTTGGGGAGCAGTACTTC.

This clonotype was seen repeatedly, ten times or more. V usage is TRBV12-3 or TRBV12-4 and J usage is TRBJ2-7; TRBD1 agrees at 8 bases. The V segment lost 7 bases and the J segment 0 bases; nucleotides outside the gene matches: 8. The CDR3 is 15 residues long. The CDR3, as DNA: TGTGCCAGCACCAAGACAGGGGCGAACTCCTACGAGCAGTACTTC. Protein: CASTKTGANSYEQYF.

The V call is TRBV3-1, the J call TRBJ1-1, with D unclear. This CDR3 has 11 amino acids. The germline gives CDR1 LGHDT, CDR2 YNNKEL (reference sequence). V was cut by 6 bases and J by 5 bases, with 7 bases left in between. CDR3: CASSAKTEAFF. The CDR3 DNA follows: TGTGCCAGCAGTGCGAAGACTGAAGCTTTCTTT.

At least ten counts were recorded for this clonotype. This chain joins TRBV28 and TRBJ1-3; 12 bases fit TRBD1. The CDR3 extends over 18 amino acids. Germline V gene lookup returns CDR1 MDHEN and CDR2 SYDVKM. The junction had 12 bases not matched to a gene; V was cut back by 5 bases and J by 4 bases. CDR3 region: CASSQSPGTGGAGNTIYF. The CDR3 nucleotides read TGTGCCAGCAGTCAAAGCCCCGGGACAGGGGGCGCCGGAAACACCATATATTTT.

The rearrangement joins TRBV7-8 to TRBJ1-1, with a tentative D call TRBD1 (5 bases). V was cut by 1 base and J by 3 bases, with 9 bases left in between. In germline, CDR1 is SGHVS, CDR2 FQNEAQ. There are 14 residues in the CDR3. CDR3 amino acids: CASSLGGRYTEAFF. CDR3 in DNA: TGTGCCAGCAGCTTAGGGGGGAGGTACACTGAAGCTTTCTTT.

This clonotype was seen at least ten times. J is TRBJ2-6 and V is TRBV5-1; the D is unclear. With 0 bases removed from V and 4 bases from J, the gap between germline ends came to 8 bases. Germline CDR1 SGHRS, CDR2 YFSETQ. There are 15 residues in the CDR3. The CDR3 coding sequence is TGCGCCAGCAGCTTGGACGGGCCAGGGGCCAACGTCCTGACTTTC. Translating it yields CASSLDGPGANVLTF. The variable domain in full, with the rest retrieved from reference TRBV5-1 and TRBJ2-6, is KAGVTQTPRYLIKTRGQQVTLSCSPISGHRSVSWYQQTPGQGLQFLFEYFSETQRNKGNFPGRFSGRQFSNSRSEMNVSTLELGDSALYLCASSLDGPGANVLTFGAGSRLTVL.

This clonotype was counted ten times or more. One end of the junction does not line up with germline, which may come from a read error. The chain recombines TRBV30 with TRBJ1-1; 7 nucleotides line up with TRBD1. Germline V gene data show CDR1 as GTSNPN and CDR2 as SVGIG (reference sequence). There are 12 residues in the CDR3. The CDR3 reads CAGSRGRTEAFF. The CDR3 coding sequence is TGTGCCGGGAGCAGGGGGAGGACTGAAGCTTTCTTT.

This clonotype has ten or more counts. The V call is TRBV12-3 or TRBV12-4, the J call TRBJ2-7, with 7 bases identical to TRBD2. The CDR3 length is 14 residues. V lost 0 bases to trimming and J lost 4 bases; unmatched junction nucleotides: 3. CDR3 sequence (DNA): TGTGCCAGCAGTTTAGCGGCGGGAGCATACGAGCAGTACTTC. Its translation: CASSLAAGAYEQYF.

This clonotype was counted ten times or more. CDR3 residues: CASSYRSPSSGNTIYF. The CDR3 coding sequence is TGTGCCAGCAGTTACCGGTCTCCGAGCTCTGGAAACACCATATATTTT. The chain combines TRBV6-5 with TRBJ1-3; D gene uncertain. V lost 2 bases and J 0 bases, leaving 11 bases between the germline ends. This CDR3 region has 16 residues. In germline, CDR1 is MNHEY, CDR2 SVGAGI.

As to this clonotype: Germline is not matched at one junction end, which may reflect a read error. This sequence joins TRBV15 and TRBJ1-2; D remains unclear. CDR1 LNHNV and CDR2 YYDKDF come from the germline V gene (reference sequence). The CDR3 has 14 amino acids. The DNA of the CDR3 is TGTGCCGCCAGCACACAGACGGGGAACTATGGCTTCACCTTC. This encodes CAASTQTGNYGFTF.